Reported below is one T cell receptor (beta chain). The antigen this receptor binds is unknown. Per-nucleotide qualities are absent, and no much larger clonotype sits a single base away. Using the deep immunoSEQ assay, TCR CDR3 regions were amplified from genomic DNA by multiplex PCR. Genomic DNA extracted from each cell subset was distributed evenly over all wells of several immunoSEQ 96-well plates, and each plate served as one replicate. Each replicate PCR for sorted subsets received 200 ng genomic DNA, equal to roughly 29,000 T cell genomes. Purified libraries were measured with a Qubit 3.0 fluorometer, size-checked on a Bioanalyzer 2100, and measured again with the KAPA Library Quantification kit. Every immunoSEQ 96-well plate was sequenced on a separate single-read 150-cycle Illumina NextSeq 550 flow cell. As for how the authors treated the data: Because the immunoSEQ output included only junctional sequences and no quality scores, the filtering could not be the same as the filtering used for full-length reads. Sequences were annotated with PyIR, a Python wrapper for IgBLAST v1.9, using IMGT germline references to assign V/J genes and CDR3. Reads were removed for weak V/J assignments (E-value above 1e-6), missing CDR3, stop codons, out-of-frame junctions, or ambiguous translated residues. V3J clonotypes were defined as sequences sharing an identical inferred V gene, J gene, and CDR3 amino acid sequence. The percentage overlap between two repertoires was calculated by dividing the number of shared unique clonotypes by the size of the smaller repertoire. Repertoire richness was assessed with RTK rarefaction, the Chao1 estimator, and Recon v2.1 estimates of unobserved clonotypes. Generation probabilities for all TCRbeta clonotypes obtained by the gDNA method from several donors were computed using OLGA. TCRdb took over this immuneACCESS table, retaining in-frame rearrangements with V and J assigned. Such tables are incomplete; in checked studies, under half of the missing clones stem from an unresolved V gene, and the remainder is unexplained. V and J calls and clone size are those listed in that table; D and trimming were worked out from the DNA. The table for this sample lists about 1.5 million clones; 95% to 99% of them were counted only once. The top ten constitute around 0.47% of the sample.

The source of the sample is a study of shared clonotypes between healthy human individuals (dated by TCRdb to the early 2020s). With respect to the entire study: A few men and two women, aged 18 to 49 years, made up the cohort. For each donor, CD4 naive and CD4 memory were each run on three plates, CD8 naive on two plates, and CD8 memory on one plate. Blood TCR repertoires of several healthy adults were deeply sequenced to estimate repertoire size and the extent of clonotype sharing between individuals. To increase sequencing depth and limit assay-specific biases, different laboratories used diverse techniques to prepare libraries and sequence TCR repertoires. Leukapheresis yielded between about 0.85 and 9 billion PBMCs per donor.

The donors were healthy, HIV-negative adults who had no recently reported acute infections or vaccinations. Every donor was a Caucasian adult residing in Nashville, Tennessee, USA. Magnetic negative selection was used to enrich CD4+ T cells, after which naive cells were positively selected on CD45RA and the negative fraction became the memory subset. After blood collection by leukapheresis, PBMCs were isolated using Ficoll-Histopaque density gradient centrifugation and then cryopreserved in the vapor phase of liquid nitrogen. Analytical flow cytometry was used to check the purity and quantity of each magnetically sorted T cell population. Genomic DNA was isolated from every sorted fraction and measured by UV absorbance on a Nanodrop 2000c. The germline ends are 13 bases apart after V is trimmed by 3 bases and J by 4 bases. The germline V gene yields MDHEN for CDR1 and SYDVKM for CDR2. Inclusive of the bounding cysteine and phenylalanine, the CDR3 is 15 residues long. The kept DNA is CDR3 alone, 45 bases in frame from the first base.

The paper as a whole reports these results and caveats: Pairwise subsampling indicated that sequencing depth was expected to affect the degree of clonotype sharing among donors. Only blood was sampled, and tissue TCR repertoires likely differ from those in blood. When several donors were compared, the shared fraction of clonotypes was approximately 5% for naive CD4, roughly 3.3% for naive CD8, more than 2% for memory CD4, and 0.3% to 0.5% for memory CD8. Higher generation probabilities were observed for clonotypes shared by all four sorted-subset donors than for non-shared clonotypes. Even with the large sequencing depth, rarefaction of the sorted-subset datasets indicated that sequencing was incomplete. Larger estimated clonotype richness was generally found for naive subsets than for memory subsets. Because the study included a small number of donors, the genetic and exposure-history diversity represented was limited.

The clonotype originates from a man aged 25-45 years in good health. The sample consisted of naive CD4+ T cells sorted from blood. This specimen's cell subset or site label, interpreted: CD45RA+ positively selected. The chain links TRBV28 with TRBJ2-1; the D gene identity is not certain. The DNA sequence is TGTGCCAGCAGTTTCGGTTTACGAAGATACAATGAGCAGTTCTTC. Protein translation: CASSFGLRRYNEQFF.